This T cell receptor beta chain was retrieved from a study of breast tumors, draining lymph nodes, adjacent tissues. Study-level findings and limits: Luminal-like breast cancer showed significantly greater tumor-nontumor repertoire similarity than basal-like breast cancer did. Tumor TCR diversity was below lymph nodes but above nontumor tissue. Most tumor T cells seemingly derive from lymph node, then expand in tumor. Data only fit, rather than demonstrated, lymph node origin of most tumor T cells.

Axillary draining lymph nodes of breast cancer patients supplied the node samples. This clonotype has a count of ten or more. Its target is not known. The length of the CDR3 is 15 residues. Germline CDR1 reads SQVTM; CDR2 reads ANQGSEA. V lost 5 bases and J lost 0; bases outside the gene matches: 9. In TCRdb, the multiplex PCR reads were re-called with MiXCR into one record per CDR3 protein. This table has tens of thousands of distinct CDR3 sequences, under 25% appearing once. The source material was axillary lymph node tissue. V is TRBV29-1 and J is TRBJ2-7; 8 bases map to TRBD1. This clonotype was sampled from a female donor with breast cancer. Some clones in this sample may be carry-over from other donors' samples. CDR3 loop: CSVQGTGTGSYEQYF. In nucleotides, the CDR3 is TGCAGCGTTCAAGGGACCGGGACAGGCTCCTACGAGCAGTACTTC.